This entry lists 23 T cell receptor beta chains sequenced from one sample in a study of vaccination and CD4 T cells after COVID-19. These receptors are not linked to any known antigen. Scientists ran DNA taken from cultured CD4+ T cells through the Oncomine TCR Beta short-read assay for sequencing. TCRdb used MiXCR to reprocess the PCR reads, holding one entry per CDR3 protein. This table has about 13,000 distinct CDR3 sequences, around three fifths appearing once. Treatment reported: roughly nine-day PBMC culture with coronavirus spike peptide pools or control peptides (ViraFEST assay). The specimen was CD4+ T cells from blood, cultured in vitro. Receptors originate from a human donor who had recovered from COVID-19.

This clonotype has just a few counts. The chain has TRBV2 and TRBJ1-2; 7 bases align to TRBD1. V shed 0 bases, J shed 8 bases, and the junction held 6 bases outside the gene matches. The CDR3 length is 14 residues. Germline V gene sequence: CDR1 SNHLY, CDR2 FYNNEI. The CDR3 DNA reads TGTGCCAGCAGTGAAGCGGGCAGGGGGAGAGGCTACACCTTC. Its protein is CASSEAGRGRGYTF.

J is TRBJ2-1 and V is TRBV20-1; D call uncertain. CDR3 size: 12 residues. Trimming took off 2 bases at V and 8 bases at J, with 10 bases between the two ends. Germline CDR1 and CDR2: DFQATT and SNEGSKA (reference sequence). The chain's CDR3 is CSARSTGYEQFF. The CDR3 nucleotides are TGCAGTGCTAGATCTACTGGCTATGAGCAGTTCTTC.

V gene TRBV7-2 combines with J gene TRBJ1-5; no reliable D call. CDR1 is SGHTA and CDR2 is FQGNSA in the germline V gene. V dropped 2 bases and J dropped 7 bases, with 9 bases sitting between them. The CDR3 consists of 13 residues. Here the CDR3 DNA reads TGTGCCAGCAGCTTATTTAGCGACCAGCCCCAGCATTTT. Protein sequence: CASSLFSDQPQHF. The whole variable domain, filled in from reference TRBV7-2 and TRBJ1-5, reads GAGVSQSPSNKVTEKGKDVELRCDPISGHTALYWYRQSLGQGLEFLIYFQGNSAPDKSGLPSDRFSAERTGGSVSTLTIQRTQQEDSAVYLCASSLFSDQPQHFGDGTRLSIL.

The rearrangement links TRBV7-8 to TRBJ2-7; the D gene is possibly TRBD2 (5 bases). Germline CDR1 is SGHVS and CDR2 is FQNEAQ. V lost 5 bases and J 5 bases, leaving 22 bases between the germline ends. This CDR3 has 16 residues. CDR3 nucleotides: TGTGCCAGCAGCCCCCTAGATTTGGGGAGTAGCGACGAGCAGTACTTC. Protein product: CASSPLDLGSSDEQYF.

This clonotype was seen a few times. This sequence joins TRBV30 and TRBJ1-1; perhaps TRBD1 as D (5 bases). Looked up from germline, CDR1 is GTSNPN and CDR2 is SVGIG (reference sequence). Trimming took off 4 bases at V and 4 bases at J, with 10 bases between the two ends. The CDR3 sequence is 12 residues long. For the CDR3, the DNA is TGTGCCTGGATGCGAGACAGCACTGAAGCTTTCTTT. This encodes CAWMRDSTEAFF.

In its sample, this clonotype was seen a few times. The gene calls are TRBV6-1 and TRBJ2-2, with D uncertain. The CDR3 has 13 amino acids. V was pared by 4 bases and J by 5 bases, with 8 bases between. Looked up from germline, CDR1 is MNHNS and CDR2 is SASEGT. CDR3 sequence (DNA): TGTGCCAGCAGTGTTGATGAGACCGGGGAGCTGTTTTTT. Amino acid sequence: CASSVDETGELFF.

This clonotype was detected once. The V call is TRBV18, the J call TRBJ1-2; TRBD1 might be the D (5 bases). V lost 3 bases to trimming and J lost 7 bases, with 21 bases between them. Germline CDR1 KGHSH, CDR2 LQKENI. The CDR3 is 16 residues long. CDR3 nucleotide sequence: TGTGCCAGCTCACCTTCGAACGTCAGGGAATCGAGTGGCTACACCTTC. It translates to CASSPSNVRESSGYTF. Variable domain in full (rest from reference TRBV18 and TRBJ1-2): NAGVMQNPRHLVRRRGQEARLRCSPMKGHSHVYWYRQLPEEGLKFMVYLQKENIIDESGMPKERFSAEFPKEGPSILRIQQVVRGDSAAYFCASSPSNVRESSGYTFGSGTRLTVV.

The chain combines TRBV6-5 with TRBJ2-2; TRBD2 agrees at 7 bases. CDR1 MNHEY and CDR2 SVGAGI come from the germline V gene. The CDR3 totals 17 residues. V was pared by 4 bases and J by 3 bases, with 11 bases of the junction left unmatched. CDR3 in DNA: TGTGCCAGCAGTTCTAGGGCCCGGGACTACCACACCGGGGAGCTGTTTTTT. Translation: CASSSRARDYHTGELFF.

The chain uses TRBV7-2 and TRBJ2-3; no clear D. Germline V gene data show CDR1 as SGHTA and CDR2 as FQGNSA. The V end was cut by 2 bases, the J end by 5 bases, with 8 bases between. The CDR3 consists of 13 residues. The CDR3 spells CASSLSLRDTQYF. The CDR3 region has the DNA TGTGCCAGCAGCTTATCTTTGCGAGATACGCAGTATTTT.

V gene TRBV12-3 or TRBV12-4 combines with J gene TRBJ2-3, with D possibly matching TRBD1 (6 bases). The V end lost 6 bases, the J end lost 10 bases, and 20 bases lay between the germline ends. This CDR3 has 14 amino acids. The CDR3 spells CASRNRVGPFAQYF. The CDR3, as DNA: TGTGCCAGCAGAAACAGGGTTGGACCTTTCGCGCAGTATTTT.

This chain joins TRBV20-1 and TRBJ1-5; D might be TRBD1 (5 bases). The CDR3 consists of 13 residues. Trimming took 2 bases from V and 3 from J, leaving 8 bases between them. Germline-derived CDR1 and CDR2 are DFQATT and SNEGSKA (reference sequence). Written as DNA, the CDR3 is TGCAGTGCTAGACCGGGGCTCAATCAGCCCCAGCATTTT. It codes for CSARPGLNQPQHF.

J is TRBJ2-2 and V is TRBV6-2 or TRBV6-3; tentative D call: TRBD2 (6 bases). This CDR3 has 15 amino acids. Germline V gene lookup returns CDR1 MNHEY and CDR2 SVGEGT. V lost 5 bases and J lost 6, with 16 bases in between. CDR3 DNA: TGTGCCAGCAGTATCACGGGAGAGGGCGCCGGGGAGCTGTTTTTT. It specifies CASSITGEGAGELFF.

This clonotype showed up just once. DNA for the CDR3: TGTGCCAGCAGTGAACGACTGGTAATGGAGCAGTTCTTC. Amino acid sequence: CASSERLVMEQFF. J is TRBJ2-1 and V is TRBV6-1; D is unclear. V was cut by 2 bases and J by 10 bases, with 12 bases left in between. The germline V gene has CDR1 MNHNS and CDR2 SASEGT. CDR3 size: 13 residues.

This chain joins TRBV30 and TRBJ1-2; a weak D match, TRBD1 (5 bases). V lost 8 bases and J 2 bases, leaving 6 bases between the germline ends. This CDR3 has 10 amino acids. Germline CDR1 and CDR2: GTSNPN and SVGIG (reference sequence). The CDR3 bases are TGTGCCGGGGACAACTATGGCTACACCTTC. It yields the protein CAGDNYGYTF.

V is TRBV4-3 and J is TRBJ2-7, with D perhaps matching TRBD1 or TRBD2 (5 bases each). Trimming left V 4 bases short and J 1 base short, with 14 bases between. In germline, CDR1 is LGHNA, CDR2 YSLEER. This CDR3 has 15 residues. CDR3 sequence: CASSLHQGVSYEQYF. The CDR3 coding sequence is TGCGCCAGCAGCCTCCATCAGGGAGTATCCTACGAGCAGTACTTC.

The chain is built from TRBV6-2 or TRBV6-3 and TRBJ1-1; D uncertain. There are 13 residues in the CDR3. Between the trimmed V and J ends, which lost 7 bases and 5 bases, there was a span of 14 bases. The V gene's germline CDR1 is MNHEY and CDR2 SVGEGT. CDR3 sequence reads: CASTRIVETEAFF. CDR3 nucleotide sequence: TGTGCCAGCACTCGAATCGTGGAAACTGAAGCTTTCTTT.

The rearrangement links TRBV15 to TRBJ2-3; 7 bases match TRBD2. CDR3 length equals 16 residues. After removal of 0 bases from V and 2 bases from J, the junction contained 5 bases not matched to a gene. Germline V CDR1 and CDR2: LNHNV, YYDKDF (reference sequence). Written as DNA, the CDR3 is TGTGCCACCAGCAGAGATTTAACTAGCGACACAGATACGCAGTATTTT. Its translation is CATSRDLTSDTDTQYF. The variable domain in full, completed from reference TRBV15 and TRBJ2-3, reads DAMVIQNPRYQVTQFGKPVTLSCSQTLNHNVMYWYQQKSSQAPKLLFHYYDKDFNNEADTPDNFQSRRPNTSFCFLDIRSPGLGDTAMYLCATSRDLTSDTDTQYFGPGTRLTVL.

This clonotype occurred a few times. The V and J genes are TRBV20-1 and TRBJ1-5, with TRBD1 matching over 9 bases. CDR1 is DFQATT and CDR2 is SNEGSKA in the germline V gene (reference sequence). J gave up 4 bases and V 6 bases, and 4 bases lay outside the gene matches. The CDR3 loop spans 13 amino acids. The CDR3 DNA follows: TGCAGTGCCAAGGGACAGGGAAATCAGCCCCAGCATTTT. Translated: CSAKGQGNQPQHF.

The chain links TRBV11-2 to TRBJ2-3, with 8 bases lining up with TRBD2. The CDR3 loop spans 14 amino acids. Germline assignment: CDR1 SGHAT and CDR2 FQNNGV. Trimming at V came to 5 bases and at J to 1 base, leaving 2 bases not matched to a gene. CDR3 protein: CASSTGLGTDTQYF. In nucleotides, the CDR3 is TGTGCCAGCAGCACGGGACTAGGCACAGATACGCAGTATTTT.

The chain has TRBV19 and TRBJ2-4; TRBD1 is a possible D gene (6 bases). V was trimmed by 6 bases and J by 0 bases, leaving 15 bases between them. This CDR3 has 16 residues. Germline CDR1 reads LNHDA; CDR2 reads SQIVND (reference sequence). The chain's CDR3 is CASSRTVVRAKNIQYF. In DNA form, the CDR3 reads TGTGCCAGTAGCCGGACAGTCGTGAGAGCCAAAAACATTCAGTACTTC.

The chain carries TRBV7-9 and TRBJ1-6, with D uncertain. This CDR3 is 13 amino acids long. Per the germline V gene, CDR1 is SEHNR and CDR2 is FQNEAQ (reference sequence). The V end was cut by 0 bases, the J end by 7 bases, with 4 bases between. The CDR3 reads CASSLASNSPLHF. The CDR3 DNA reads TGTGCCAGCAGCTTAGCGTCCAATTCACCCCTCCACTTT.

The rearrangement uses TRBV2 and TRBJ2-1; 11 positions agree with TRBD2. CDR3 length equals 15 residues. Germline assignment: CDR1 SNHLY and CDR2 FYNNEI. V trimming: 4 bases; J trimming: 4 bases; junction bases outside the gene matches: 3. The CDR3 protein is CASSVTSGGYNEQFF. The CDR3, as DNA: TGTGCCAGCAGTGTTACTAGCGGGGGTTACAATGAGCAGTTCTTC. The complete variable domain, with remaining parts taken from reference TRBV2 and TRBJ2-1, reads EPEVTQTPSHQVTQMGQEVILRCVPISNHLYFYWYRQILGQKVEFLVSFYNNEISEKSEIFDDQFSVERPDGSNFTLKIRSTKLEDSAMYFCASSVTSGGYNEQFFGPGTRLTVL.

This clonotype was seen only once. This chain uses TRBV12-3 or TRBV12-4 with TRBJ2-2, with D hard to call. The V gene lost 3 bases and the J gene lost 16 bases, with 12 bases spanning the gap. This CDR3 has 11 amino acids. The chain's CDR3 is CASSFGSQEFF. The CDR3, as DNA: TGTGCCAGCAGTTTCGGCAGTCAGGAGTTTTTT.